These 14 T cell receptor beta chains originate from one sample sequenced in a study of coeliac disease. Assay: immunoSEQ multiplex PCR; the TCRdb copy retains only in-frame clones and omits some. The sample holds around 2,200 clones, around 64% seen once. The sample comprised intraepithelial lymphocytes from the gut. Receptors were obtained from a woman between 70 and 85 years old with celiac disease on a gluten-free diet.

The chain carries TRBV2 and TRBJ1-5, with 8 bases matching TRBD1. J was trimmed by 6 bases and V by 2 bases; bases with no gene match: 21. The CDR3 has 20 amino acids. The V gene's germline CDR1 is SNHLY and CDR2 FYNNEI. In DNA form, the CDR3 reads TGTGCCAGCAGTGAAATGTTCCTGAGACAGGGGCGTCTTGGGCCTCAGCCCCAGCATTTT. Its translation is CASSEMFLRQGRLGPQPQHF.

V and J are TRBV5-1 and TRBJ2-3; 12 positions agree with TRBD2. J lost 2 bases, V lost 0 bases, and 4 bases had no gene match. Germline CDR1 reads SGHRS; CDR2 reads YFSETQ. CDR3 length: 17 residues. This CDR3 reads CASSLETSGGPTDTQYF. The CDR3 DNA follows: TGCGCCAGCAGCTTGGAGACTAGCGGGGGTCCCACAGATACGCAGTATTTT.

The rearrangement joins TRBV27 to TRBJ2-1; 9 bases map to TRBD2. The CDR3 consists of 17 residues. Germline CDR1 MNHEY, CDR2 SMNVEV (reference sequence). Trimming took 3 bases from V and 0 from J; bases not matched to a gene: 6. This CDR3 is CASSFRAGGSSYNEQFF. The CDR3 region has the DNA TGTGCCAGCAGTTTCCGGGCGGGAGGGAGCTCCTACAATGAGCAGTTCTTC.

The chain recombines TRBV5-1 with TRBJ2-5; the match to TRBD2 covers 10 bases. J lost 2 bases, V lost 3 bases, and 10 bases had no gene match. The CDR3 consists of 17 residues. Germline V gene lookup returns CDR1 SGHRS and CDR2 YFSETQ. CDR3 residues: CASSSSRSGGAQETQYF. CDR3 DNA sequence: TGCGCCAGCAGCTCCTCTCGGAGCGGGGGGGCACAAGAGACCCAGTACTTC.

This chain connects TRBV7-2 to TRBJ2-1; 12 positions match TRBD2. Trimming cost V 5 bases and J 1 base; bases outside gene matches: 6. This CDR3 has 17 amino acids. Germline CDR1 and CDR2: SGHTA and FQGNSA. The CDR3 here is CASSPTLAGGSYNEQFF. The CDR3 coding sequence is TGTGCCAGCAGCCCTACGCTAGCGGGGGGGTCCTACAATGAGCAGTTCTTC.

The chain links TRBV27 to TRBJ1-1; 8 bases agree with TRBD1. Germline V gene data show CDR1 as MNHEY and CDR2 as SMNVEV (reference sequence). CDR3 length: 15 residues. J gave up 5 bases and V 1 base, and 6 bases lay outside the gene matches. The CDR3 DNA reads TGTGCCAGCAGTTTATTCCAGGGGGCGAGTACTGAAGCTTTCTTT. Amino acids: CASSLFQGASTEAFF.

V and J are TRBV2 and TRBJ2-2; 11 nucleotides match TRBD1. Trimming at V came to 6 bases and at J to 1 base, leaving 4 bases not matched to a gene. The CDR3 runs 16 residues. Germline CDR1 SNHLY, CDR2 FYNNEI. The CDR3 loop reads CASRDRGRLNTGELFF. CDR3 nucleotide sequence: TGTGCCAGCAGGGACAGGGGGCGCTTGAACACCGGGGAGCTGTTTTTT.

This chain's CDR3 is CASSPPRPDYEQYV. The CDR3, as DNA: TGTGCCAGCAGCCCCCCGAGACCGGACTACGAGCAGTACGTC. The rearrangement uses TRBV6-6 and TRBJ2-7, with unresolved D. The germline V gene has CDR1 MNHNY and CDR2 SVGAGI (reference sequence). The V and J ends lost 6 bases and 3 bases respectively, with 15 bases between them. The CDR3 has 14 amino acids.

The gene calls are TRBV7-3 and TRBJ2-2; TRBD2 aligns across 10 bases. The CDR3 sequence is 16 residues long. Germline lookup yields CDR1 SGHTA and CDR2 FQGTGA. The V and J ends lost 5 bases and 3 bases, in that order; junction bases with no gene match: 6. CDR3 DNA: TGTGCCAGCAGCCCCGGGACTAGCGTTTACACCGGGGAGCTGTTTTTT. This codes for CASSPGTSVYTGELFF.

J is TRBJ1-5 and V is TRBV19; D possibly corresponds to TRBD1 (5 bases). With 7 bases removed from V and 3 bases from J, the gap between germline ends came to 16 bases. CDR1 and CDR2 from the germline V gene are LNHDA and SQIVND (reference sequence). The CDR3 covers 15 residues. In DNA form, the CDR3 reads TGTGCCAGTACCAAGGGGCGACAGAACAATCAGCCCCAGCATTTT. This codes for CASTKGRQNNQPQHF.

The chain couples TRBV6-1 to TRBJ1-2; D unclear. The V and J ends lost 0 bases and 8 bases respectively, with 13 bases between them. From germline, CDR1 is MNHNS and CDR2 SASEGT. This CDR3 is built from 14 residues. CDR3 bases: TGTGCCAGCAGTGAAGCGCTTCGTGGCAGGGGCTACACCTTC. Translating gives CASSEALRGRGYTF.

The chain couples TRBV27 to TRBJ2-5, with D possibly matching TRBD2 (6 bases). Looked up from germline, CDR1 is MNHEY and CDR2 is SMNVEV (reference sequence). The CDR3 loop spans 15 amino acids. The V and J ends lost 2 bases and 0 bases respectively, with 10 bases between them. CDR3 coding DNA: TGTGCCAGCAGTTTAACTAGCCTGGACCAAGAGACCCAGTACTTC. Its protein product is CASSLTSLDQETQYF.

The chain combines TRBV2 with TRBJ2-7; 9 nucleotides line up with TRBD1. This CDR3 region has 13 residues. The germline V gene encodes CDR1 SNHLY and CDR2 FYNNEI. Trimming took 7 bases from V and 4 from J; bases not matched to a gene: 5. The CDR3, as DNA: TGTGCCAGCAAGTCCGGACAGGGGTACGAGCAGTACTTC. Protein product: CASKSGQGYEQYF.

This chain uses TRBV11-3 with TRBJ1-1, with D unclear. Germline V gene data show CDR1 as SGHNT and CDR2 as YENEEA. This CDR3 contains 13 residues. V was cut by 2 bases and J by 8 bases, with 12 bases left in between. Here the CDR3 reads CASSLKRTGEAFF. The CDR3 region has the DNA TGTGCCAGCAGCTTAAAAAGGACGGGGGAAGCTTTCTTT.